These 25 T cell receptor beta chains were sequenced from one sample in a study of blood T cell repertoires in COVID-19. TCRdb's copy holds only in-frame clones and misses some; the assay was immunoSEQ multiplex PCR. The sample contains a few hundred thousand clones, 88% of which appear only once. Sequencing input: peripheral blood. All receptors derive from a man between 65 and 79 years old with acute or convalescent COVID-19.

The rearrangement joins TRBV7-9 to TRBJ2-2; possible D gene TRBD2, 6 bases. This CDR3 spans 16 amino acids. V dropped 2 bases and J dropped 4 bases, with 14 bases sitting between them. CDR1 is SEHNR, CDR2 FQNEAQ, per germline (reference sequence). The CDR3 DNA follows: TGTGCCAGCAGCTTACGGGGGAGTACCAGCACCGGGGAGCTGTTTTTT. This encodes CASSLRGSTSTGELFF. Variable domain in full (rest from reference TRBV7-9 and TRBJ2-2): DTGVSQNPRHKITKRGQNVTFRCDPISEHNRLYWYRQTLGQGPEFLTYFQNEAQLEKSRLLSDRFSAERPKGSFSTLEIQRTEQGDSAMYLCASSLRGSTSTGELFFGEGSRLTVL.

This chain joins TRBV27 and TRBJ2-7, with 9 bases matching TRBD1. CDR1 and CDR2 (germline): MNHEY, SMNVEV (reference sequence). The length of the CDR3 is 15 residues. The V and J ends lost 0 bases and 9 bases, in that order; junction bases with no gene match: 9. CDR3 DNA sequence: TGTGCCAGCAGTTTATCGTTTAGGACAGGGGTAGGGCAGTACTTC. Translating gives CASSLSFRTGVGQYF.

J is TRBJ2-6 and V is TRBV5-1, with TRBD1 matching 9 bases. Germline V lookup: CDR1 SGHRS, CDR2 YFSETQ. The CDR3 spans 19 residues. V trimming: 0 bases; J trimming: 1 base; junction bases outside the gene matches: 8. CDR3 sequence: CASSLVSGQGTSGANVLTF. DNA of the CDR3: TGCGCCAGCAGCTTGGTTTCGGGACAGGGCACATCTGGGGCCAACGTCCTGACTTTC. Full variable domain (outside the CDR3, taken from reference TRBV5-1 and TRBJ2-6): KAGVTQTPRYLIKTRGQQVTLSCSPISGHRSVSWYQQTPGQGLQFLFEYFSETQRNKGNFPGRFSGRQFSNSRSEMNVSTLELGDSALYLCASSLVSGQGTSGANVLTFGAGSRLTVL.

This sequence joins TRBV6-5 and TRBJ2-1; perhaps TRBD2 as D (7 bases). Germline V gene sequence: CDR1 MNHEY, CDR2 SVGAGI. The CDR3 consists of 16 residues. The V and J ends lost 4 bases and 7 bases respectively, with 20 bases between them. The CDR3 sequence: CASSSPRAGARNEQFF. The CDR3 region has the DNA TGTGCCAGCAGTTCCCCACGGGCGGGGGCTCGGAATGAGCAGTTCTTC.

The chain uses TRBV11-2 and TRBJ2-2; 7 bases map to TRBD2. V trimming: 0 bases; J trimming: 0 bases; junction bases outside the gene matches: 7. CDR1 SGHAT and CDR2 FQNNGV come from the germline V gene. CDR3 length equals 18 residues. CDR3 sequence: CASSLEIYTSANTGELFF. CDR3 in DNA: TGTGCCAGCAGCTTAGAAATTTATACTAGCGCGAACACCGGGGAGCTGTTTTTT.

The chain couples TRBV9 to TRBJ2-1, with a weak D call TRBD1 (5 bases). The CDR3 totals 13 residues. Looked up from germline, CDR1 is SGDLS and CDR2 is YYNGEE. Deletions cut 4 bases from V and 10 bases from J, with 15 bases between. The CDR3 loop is CASSPRPAGEQFF. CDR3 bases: TGTGCCAGCAGCCCCAGACCGGCAGGGGAGCAGTTCTTC.

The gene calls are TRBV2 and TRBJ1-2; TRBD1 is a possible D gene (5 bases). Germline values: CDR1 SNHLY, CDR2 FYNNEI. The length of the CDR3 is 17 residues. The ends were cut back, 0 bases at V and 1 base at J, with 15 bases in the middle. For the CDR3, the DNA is TGTGCCAGCAGTGAAGCCCACAGGAAGGAGATTAACTATGGCTACACCTTC. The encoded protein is CASSEAHRKEINYGYTF.

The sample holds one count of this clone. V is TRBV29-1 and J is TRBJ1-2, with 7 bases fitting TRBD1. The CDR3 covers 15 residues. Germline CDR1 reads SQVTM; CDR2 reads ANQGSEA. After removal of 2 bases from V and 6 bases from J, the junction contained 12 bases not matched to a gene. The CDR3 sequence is CSVERASGTANGYTF. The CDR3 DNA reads TGCAGCGTTGAAAGAGCATCGGGGACAGCAAATGGCTACACCTTC.

CDR3 nucleotides: TGTGCCAGCAGACCGCCACTAGCGGGAGTCAACGAGCAGTACTTC. As protein: CASRPPLAGVNEQYF. The chain joins TRBV6-5 to TRBJ2-7; 11 bases are shared with TRBD2. V lost 6 bases to trimming and J lost 5 bases; unmatched junction nucleotides: 9. Germline V lookup: CDR1 MNHEY, CDR2 SVGAGI. This CDR3 contains 15 residues.

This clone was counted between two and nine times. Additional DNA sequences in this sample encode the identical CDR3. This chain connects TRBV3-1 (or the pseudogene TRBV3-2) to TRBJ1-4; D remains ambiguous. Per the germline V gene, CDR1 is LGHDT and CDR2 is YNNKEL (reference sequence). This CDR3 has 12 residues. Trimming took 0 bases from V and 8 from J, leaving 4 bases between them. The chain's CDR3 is CASSQDREKLFF. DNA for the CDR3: TGTGCCAGCAGCCAAGATCGGGAAAAACTGTTTTTT.

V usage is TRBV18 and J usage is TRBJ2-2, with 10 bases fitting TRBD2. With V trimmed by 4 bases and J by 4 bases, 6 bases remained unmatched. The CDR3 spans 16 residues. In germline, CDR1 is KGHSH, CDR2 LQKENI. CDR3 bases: TGTGCCAGCTCACGAGGACTAGCGGAGCGCACCGGGGAGCTGTTTTTT. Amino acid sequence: CASSRGLAERTGELFF.

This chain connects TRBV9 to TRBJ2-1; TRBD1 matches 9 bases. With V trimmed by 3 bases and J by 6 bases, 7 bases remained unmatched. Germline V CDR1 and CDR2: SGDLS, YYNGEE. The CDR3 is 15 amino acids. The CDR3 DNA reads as TGTGCCAGCAGCGGACAGGGGGTGGGTATCAATGAGCAGTTCTTC. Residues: CASSGQGVGINEQFF.

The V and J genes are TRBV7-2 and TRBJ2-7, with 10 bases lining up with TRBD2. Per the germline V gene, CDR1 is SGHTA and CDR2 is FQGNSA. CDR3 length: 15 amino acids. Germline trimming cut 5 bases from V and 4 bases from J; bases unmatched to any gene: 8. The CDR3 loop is CASSLLAGVLYEQYF. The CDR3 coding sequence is TGTGCCAGCAGCCTCCTAGCGGGAGTATTATACGAGCAGTACTTC.

The chain's CDR3 is CASSDLSLAEAKNIQYF. The CDR3 DNA follows: TGTGCCAGCAGTGATTTGTCACTAGCGGAAGCCAAAAACATTCAGTACTTC. The J gene is TRBJ2-4, the V gene TRBV6-1; TRBD2 agrees at 8 bases. J lost 0 bases, V lost 3 bases, and 7 bases had no gene match. This CDR3 spans 17 amino acids. Germline CDR1 and CDR2: MNHNS and SASEGT.

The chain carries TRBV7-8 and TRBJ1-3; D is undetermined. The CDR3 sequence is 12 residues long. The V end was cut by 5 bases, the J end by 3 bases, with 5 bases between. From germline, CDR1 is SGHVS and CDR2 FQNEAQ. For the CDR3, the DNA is TGTGCCAGCAGCCGGAGTGGAAACACCATATATTTT. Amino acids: CASSRSGNTIYF.

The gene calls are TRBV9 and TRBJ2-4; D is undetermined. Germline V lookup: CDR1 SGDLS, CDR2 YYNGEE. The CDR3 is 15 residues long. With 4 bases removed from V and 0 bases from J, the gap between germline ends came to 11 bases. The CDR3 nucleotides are TGTGCCAGCAGCCCACGCGGAGAAGCCAAAAACATTCAGTACTTC. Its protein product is CASSPRGEAKNIQYF.

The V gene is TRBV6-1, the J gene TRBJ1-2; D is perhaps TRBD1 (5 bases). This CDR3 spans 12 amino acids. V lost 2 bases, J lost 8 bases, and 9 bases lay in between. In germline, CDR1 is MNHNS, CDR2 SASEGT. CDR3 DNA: TGTGCCAGCAGTGAATTTCAGGGAGGCTACACCTTC. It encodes CASSEFQGGYTF.

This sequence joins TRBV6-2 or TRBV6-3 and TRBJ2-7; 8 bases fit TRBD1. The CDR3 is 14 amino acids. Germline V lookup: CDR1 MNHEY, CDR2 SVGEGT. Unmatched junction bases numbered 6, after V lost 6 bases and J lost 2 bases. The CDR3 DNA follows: TGTGCCAGCAGCCAAGACAGGGGCGCCTACGAGCAGTACTTC. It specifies CASSQDRGAYEQYF.

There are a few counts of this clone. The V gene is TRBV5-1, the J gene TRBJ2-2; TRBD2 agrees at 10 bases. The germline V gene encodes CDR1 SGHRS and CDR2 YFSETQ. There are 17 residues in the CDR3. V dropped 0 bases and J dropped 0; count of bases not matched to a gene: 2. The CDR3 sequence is CASSLDGLAANTGELFF. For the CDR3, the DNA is TGCGCCAGCAGCTTGGATGGACTAGCGGCGAACACCGGGGAGCTGTTTTTT.

CDR3 protein: CASSPPLETHEQYF. The CDR3 bases are TGTGCCAGCTCACCACCCTTAGAAACCCACGAGCAGTACTTC. The chain links TRBV18 to TRBJ2-7; D gene uncertain. The V end was cut by 0 bases, the J end by 5 bases, with 11 bases between. Germline values: CDR1 KGHSH, CDR2 LQKENI. The CDR3 consists of 14 residues.

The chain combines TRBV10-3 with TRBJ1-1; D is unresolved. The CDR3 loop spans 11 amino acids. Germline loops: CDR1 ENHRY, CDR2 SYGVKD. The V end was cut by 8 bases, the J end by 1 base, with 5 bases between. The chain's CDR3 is CAIGPNTEAFF. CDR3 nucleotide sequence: TGTGCCATCGGGCCGAACACTGAAGCTTTCTTT.

CDR3 region: CASSLGAGILETQYF. In DNA, the CDR3 is TGTGCCAGCAGTTTGGGGGCCGGTATTTTAGAGACCCAGTACTTC. The gene calls are TRBV28 and TRBJ2-5; D possibly corresponds to TRBD1 (6 bases). The germline V gene encodes CDR1 MDHEN and CDR2 SYDVKM. V was pared by 3 bases and J by 4 bases, with 15 bases between. The CDR3 loop spans 15 amino acids.

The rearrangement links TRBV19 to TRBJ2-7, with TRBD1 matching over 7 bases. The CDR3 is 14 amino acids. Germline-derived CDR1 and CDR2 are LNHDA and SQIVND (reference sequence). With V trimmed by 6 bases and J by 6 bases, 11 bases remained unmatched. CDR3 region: CASRPQGLSAEQYF. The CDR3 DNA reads TGTGCCAGTAGACCACAGGGGCTCTCCGCCGAGCAGTACTTC. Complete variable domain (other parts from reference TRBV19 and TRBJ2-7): DGGITQSPKYLFRKEGQNVTLSCEQNLNHDAMYWYRQDPGQGLRLIYYSQIVNDFQKGDIAEGYSVSREKKESFPLTVTSAQKNPTAFYLCASRPQGLSAEQYFGPGTRLTVT.

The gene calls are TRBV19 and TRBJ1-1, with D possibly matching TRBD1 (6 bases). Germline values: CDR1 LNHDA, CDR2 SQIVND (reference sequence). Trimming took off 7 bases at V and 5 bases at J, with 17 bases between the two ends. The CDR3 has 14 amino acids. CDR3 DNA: TGTGCCAGTAAAGAGACAGGCAGTAGGACTGAAGCTTTCTTT. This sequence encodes CASKETGSRTEAFF.

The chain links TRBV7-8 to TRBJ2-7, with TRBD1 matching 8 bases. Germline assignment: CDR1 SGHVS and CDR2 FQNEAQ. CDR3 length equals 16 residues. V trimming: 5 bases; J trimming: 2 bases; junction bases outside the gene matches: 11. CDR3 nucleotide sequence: TGTGCCAGCAGCCTACAAGACAGGGGTTATGCCTACGAGCAGTACTTC. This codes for CASSLQDRGYAYEQYF.